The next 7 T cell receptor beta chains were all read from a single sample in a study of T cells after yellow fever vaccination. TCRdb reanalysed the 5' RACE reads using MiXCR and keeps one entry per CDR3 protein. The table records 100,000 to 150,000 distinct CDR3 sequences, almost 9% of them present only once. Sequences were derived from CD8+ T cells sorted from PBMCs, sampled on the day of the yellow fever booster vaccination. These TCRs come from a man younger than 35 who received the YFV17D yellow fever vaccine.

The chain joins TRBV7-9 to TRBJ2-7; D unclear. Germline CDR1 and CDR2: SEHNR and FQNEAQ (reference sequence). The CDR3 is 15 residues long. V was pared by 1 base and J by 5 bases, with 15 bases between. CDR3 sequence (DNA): TGTGCCAGCAGCTTAGTGGGCGGAACGAACGACGAGCAGTACTTC. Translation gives CASSLVGGTNDEQYF.

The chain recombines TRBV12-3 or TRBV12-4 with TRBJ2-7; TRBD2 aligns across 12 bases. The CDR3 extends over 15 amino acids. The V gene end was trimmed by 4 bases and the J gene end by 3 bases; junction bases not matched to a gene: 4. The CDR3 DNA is TGTGCCAGCAGTTCGACTAGCGGGGGCCTCTACGAGCAGTACTTC. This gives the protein CASSSTSGGLYEQYF.

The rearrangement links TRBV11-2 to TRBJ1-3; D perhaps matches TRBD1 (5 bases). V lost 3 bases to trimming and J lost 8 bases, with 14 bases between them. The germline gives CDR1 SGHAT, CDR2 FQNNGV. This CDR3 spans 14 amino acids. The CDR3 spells CASSLTVEPYTIYF. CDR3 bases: TGTGCCAGCAGCTTGACAGTAGAGCCATACACCATATATTTT. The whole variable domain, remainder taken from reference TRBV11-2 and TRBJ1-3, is EAGVAQSPRYKIIEKRQSVAFWCNPISGHATLYWYQQILGQGPKLLIQFQNNGVVDDSQLPKDRFSAERLKGVDSTLKIQPAKLEDSAVYLCASSLTVEPYTIYFGEGSWLTVV.

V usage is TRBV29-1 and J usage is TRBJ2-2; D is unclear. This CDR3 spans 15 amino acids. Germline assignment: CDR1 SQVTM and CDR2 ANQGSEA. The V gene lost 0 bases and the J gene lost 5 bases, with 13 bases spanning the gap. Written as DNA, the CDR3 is TGCAGCGTTGAAGATGGCAGCTCGGAAACCGGGGAGCTGTTTTTT. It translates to CSVEDGSSETGELFF.

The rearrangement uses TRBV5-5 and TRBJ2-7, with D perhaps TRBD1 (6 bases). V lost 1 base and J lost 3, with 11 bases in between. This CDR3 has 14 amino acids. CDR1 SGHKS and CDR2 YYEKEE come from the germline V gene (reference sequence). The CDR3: CASSLRAGDYEQYF. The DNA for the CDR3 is TGTGCCAGCAGCTTGCGGGCAGGGGACTACGAGCAGTACTTC.

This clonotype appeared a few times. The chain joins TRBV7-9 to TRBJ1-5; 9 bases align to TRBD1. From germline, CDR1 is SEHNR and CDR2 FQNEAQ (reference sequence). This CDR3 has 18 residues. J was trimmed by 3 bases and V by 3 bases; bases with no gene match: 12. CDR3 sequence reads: CASSFSADRGHDNQPQHF. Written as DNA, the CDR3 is TGTGCCAGCAGCTTCTCGGCGGACAGGGGACATGACAATCAGCCCCAGCATTTT. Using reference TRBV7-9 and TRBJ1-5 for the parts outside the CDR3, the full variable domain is DTGVSQNPRHKITKRGQNVTFRCDPISEHNRLYWYRQTLGQGPEFLTYFQNEAQLEKSRLLSDRFSAERPKGSFSTLEIQRTEQGDSAMYLCASSFSADRGHDNQPQHFGDGTRLSIL.

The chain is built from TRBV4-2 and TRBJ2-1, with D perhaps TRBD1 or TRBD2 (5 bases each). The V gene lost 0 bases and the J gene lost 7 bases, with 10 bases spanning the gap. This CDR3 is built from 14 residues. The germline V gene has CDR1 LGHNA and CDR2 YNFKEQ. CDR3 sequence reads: CASSQETGPNEQFF. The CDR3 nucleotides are TGTGCCAGCAGCCAAGAAACGGGACCTAATGAGCAGTTCTTC.